Presented here are 27 T cell receptor beta chains from one specimen sequenced in a study of blood T cell repertoires in COVID-19. The data were produced by immunoSEQ multiplex PCR, yet TCRdb's version contains in-frame clones alone and is incomplete. The profile shows about 73,000 clones, approximately 88% of them singletons. Specimen: peripheral blood. The receptors originated from an older man with active or convalescent COVID-19.

The chain joins TRBV6-1 to TRBJ2-6; maybe TRBD1 (5 bases). The CDR3 spans 16 residues. Germline V gene lookup returns CDR1 MNHNS and CDR2 SASEGT. V was pared by 1 base and J by 2 bases, with 9 bases between. The CDR3 sequence: CASSEVLRAGANVLTF. In nucleotides, the CDR3 is TGTGCCAGCAGTGAAGTCCTCAGGGCTGGGGCCAACGTCCTGACTTTC.

The chain joins TRBV7-9 to TRBJ2-1, with 12 bases that match TRBD2. CDR1 is SEHNR and CDR2 is FQNEAQ in the germline V gene (reference sequence). V lost 6 bases and J lost 7; bases outside the gene matches: 13. The CDR3 extends over 17 amino acids. The CDR3 loop reads CASRRLAGAWIGNEQFF. The CDR3 bases are TGTGCCAGCAGAAGACTAGCGGGGGCCTGGATCGGTAATGAGCAGTTCTTC.

The chain joins TRBV6-5 to TRBJ2-1; 10 bases fit TRBD2. Trimming took 6 bases from V and 8 from J; bases not matched to a gene: 10. The CDR3 runs 15 residues. From germline, CDR1 is MNHEY and CDR2 SVGAGI. The CDR3, as DNA: TGTGCCAGCAGGCCAGCGGGGGGGCTCTCCCATGAGCAGTTCTTC. Its translation: CASRPAGGLSHEQFF.

This clone was counted only a few times. The J gene is TRBJ1-5, the V gene TRBV6-5; 7 bases line up with TRBD1. V lost 6 bases to trimming and J lost 6 bases; unmatched junction nucleotides: 11. Germline V CDR1 and CDR2: MNHEY, SVGAGI. This CDR3 spans 15 amino acids. The CDR3 sequence is CASSPTGIISQPQHF. CDR3 DNA sequence: TGTGCCAGCAGCCCGACAGGGATAATAAGTCAGCCCCAGCATTTT.

The rearrangement links TRBV14 to TRBJ2-5; D is possibly TRBD1 (6 bases). The CDR3 is 14 amino acids. The V gene lost 2 bases and the J gene lost 7 bases, with 14 bases spanning the gap. Germline V gene data show CDR1 as SGHDN and CDR2 as FVKESK. CDR3 in amino acids: CASSQQGPTRTQYF. CDR3 sequence (DNA): TGTGCCAGCAGCCAACAGGGGCCCACACGGACCCAGTACTTC.

The chain links TRBV18 to TRBJ1-2; possible D gene TRBD1, 6 bases. The germline gives CDR1 KGHSH, CDR2 LQKENI. This CDR3 has 13 residues. Trimming left V 1 base short and J 8 bases short, with 11 bases between. The CDR3 region has the DNA TGTGCCAGCTCACCACGGACAGAATACGGCTACACCTTC. This translates into CASSPRTEYGYTF.

The chain combines TRBV2 with TRBJ1-4; 8 nucleotides agree with TRBD1. From germline, CDR1 is SNHLY and CDR2 FYNNEI. Unmatched junction bases numbered 8, after V lost 6 bases and J lost 8 bases. The CDR3 loop spans 14 amino acids. The CDR3 protein is CASRDRGSGEKLFF. CDR3 sequence (DNA): TGTGCCAGCAGAGACAGGGGCTCGGGGGAAAAACTGTTTTTT.

This chain connects TRBV5-6 to TRBJ1-3, with D unclear. Per germline, CDR1 SGHDT and CDR2 YYEEEE. Trimming shortened V by 2 bases and J by 4 bases, and 7 bases separated the two germline ends. The CDR3 extends over 13 amino acids. The CDR3 region is CASSLSGGNTIYF. CDR3 DNA: TGTGCCAGCAGCTTATCCGGGGGAAACACCATATATTTT.

The rearrangement links TRBV12-5 to TRBJ2-2; 8 bases align to TRBD1. Germline CDR1 and CDR2: LGHNT and FRNRAP. This CDR3 has 18 amino acids. J was trimmed by 0 bases and V by 7 bases; bases with no gene match: 13. Here the CDR3 reads CASADATGDTANTGELFF. In DNA, the CDR3 is TGTGCTAGTGCCGATGCGACAGGGGACACCGCGAACACCGGGGAGCTGTTTTTT.

Written as DNA, the CDR3 is TGTGCCAGCAGCTTGTTTAGCGGGCCTTACAATGAGCAGTTCTTC. It yields the protein CASSLFSGPYNEQFF. V is TRBV7-2 and J is TRBJ2-1; the match to TRBD2 covers 7 bases. Germline lookup yields CDR1 SGHTA and CDR2 FQGNSA. Losses at the gene ends were 3 bases for V and 4 bases for J; bases not matched to a gene: 6. The CDR3 length is 15 residues. Variable domain in full (rest from reference TRBV7-2 and TRBJ2-1): GAGVSQSPSNKVTEKGKDVELRCDPISGHTALYWYRQSLGQGLEFLIYFQGNSAPDKSGLPSDRFSAERTGGSVSTLTIQRTQQEDSAVYLCASSLFSGPYNEQFFGPGTRLTVL.

The chain employs TRBV12-3 or TRBV12-4 and TRBJ2-7; D is possibly TRBD2 (5 bases). The V and J ends lost 6 bases and 3 bases respectively, with 12 bases between them. The CDR3 is made up of 13 amino acids. CDR3 residues: CASSMDGGYEQYF. CDR3 DNA: TGTGCCAGCAGCATGGACGGAGGCTACGAGCAGTACTTC.

J is TRBJ2-6 and V is TRBV5-1; TRBD1 matches 9 bases. Germline V gene lookup returns CDR1 SGHRS and CDR2 YFSETQ. There are 15 residues in the CDR3. V was clipped by 5 bases and J by 4 bases; unmatched bases: 4. The chain's CDR3 is CASRGTGLGANVLTF. The DNA for the CDR3 is TGCGCCAGCAGAGGGACAGGGCTAGGGGCCAACGTCCTGACTTTC.

J is TRBJ2-3 and V is TRBV30; D unclear. The length of the CDR3 is 13 residues. Trimming took off 0 bases at V and 12 bases at J, with 16 bases between the two ends. The germline V gene has CDR1 GTSNPN and CDR2 SVGIG (reference sequence). The DNA for the CDR3 is TGTGCCTGGAGTGTTGCGGAGAAATCTCCACAGTATTTT. Translating it yields CAWSVAEKSPQYF.

In this sample, this clone turned up a few times. V is TRBV3-1 (or the pseudogene TRBV3-2) and J is TRBJ2-6; D uncertain. The ends were cut back, 2 bases at V and 2 bases at J, with 13 bases in the middle. Germline V gene lookup returns CDR1 LGHDT and CDR2 YNNKEL (reference sequence). The CDR3 is 17 amino acids. The DNA of the CDR3 is TGTGCCAGCAGCCAAACCCCGGGTATACCTGGGGCCAACGTCCTGACTTTC. Translating it yields CASSQTPGIPGANVLTF.

V gene TRBV6-1 combines with J gene TRBJ1-4; 7 bases are a match to TRBD1. This CDR3 spans 16 amino acids. V shed 4 bases and J 12 bases; nucleotides not matched to a gene: 17. The germline gives CDR1 MNHNS, CDR2 SASEGT. The CDR3 spells CASSVGGRGLRLELFF. CDR3 coding DNA: TGTGCCAGCAGTGTAGGGGGCAGGGGCCTTCGGTTGGAACTGTTTTTT.

This clone was counted a single time. The chain couples TRBV5-1 to TRBJ1-5; 8 nucleotides align to TRBD1. The CDR3 runs 16 residues. V was clipped by 4 bases and J by 3 bases; unmatched bases: 9. The V gene's germline CDR1 is SGHRS and CDR2 YFSETQ. The CDR3 spells CASSPFPGQVNQPQHF. The CDR3 region has the DNA TGCGCCAGCAGCCCGTTTCCGGGACAGGTCAATCAGCCCCAGCATTTT.

This clone showed up just once. The CDR3 loop is CASSPEGLYGYTF. The CDR3 DNA follows: TGTGCCAGCTCACCTGAGGGACTCTATGGCTACACCTTC. The genes are TRBV18 and TRBJ1-2; D might be TRBD1 (5 bases). Germline CDR1 and CDR2: KGHSH and LQKENI. The length of the CDR3 is 13 residues. The V end was cut by 3 bases, the J end by 4 bases, with 9 bases between.

The V gene is TRBV5-1, the J gene TRBJ1-4, with 8 bases that match TRBD1. The CDR3 consists of 15 residues. Germline loops: CDR1 SGHRS, CDR2 YFSETQ. V gave up 4 bases and J gave up 7 bases; unmatched junction bases: 9. The CDR3 DNA follows: TGCGCCAGCAGCACCTACAGGGGGAGTAGTGAAAAACTGTTTTTT. Translating it yields CASSTYRGSSEKLFF.

The chain uses TRBV9 and TRBJ2-7; the match to TRBD1 covers 9 bases. J was trimmed by 3 bases and V by 4 bases; bases with no gene match: 8. This CDR3 is 15 amino acids long. CDR1 SGDLS and CDR2 YYNGEE come from the germline V gene. CDR3 region: CASSPQLGQGYEQYF. Written as DNA, the CDR3 is TGTGCCAGCAGCCCTCAGCTGGGACAGGGCTACGAGCAGTACTTC.

J is TRBJ1-1 and V is TRBV7-2; possibly TRBD1 for D (6 bases). The CDR3 runs 16 residues. Germline V gives CDR1 SGHTA, CDR2 FQGNSA. Trimming removed 4 bases from V and 1 base from J, with 16 bases in between. The CDR3 is CASSSGRGAKNTEAFF. CDR3 sequence (DNA): TGTGCCAGCAGCTCCGGCCGGGGGGCAAAGAACACTGAAGCTTTCTTT.

Turning to this clone: In the same sample, other DNA sequences code for this CDR3. The chain has TRBV29-1 and TRBJ2-5, with a possible D match to TRBD1 (5 bases). Trimming pared 6 bases from V and 2 bases from J, leaving 10 bases between. Germline assignment: CDR1 SQVTM and CDR2 ANQGSEA. CDR3 length: 12 amino acids. The CDR3: CSVAQGQETQYF. CDR3 bases: TGCAGCGTCGCCCAGGGTCAAGAGACCCAGTACTTC. Complete variable domain (other parts from reference TRBV29-1 and TRBJ2-5): SAVISQKPSRDICQRGTSLTIQCQVDSQVTMMFWYRQQPGQSLTLIATANQGSEATYESGFVIDKFPISRPNLTFSTLTVSNMSPEDSSIYLCSVAQGQETQYFGPGTRLLVL.

The chain uses TRBV24-1 and TRBJ2-1; TRBD2 matches 7 bases. J was trimmed by 4 bases and V by 5 bases; bases with no gene match: 7. In germline, CDR1 is KGHDR, CDR2 SFDVKD. The CDR3 is 15 residues long. CDR3 sequence reads: CATSGGRDQYNEQFF. Here the CDR3 DNA reads TGTGCCACCAGTGGGGGGAGGGACCAGTACAATGAGCAGTTCTTC.

This clone was seen a single time. The genes are TRBV19 and TRBJ2-2, with TRBD1 as a possible D gene (6 bases). CDR3 size: 16 residues. Trimming stripped 3 bases from V and 5 bases from J, with 16 bases between. The germline V gene encodes CDR1 LNHDA and CDR2 SQIVND (reference sequence). CDR3 in DNA: TGTGCCAGTAGTATCCACAGGGATTTGCGGACCGGGGAGCTGTTTTTT. As protein: CASSIHRDLRTGELFF. The complete variable domain, with remaining parts taken from reference TRBV19 and TRBJ2-2, reads DGGITQSPKYLFRKEGQNVTLSCEQNLNHDAMYWYRQDPGQGLRLIYYSQIVNDFQKGDIAEGYSVSREKKESFPLTVTSAQKNPTAFYLCASSIHRDLRTGELFFGEGSRLTVL.

This chain links TRBV30 with TRBJ2-7; TRBD1 matches at 11 bases. This CDR3 is built from 16 residues. V lost 3 bases and J lost 7; bases outside the gene matches: 14. The germline V gene encodes CDR1 GTSNPN and CDR2 SVGIG (reference sequence). The CDR3 is CAWSRRTGQGAGEQYF. The DNA for the CDR3 is TGTGCCTGGAGCAGAAGGACCGGACAGGGGGCAGGGGAGCAGTACTTC.

This chain uses TRBV5-1 with TRBJ2-1; 10 bases agree with TRBD2. CDR1 is SGHRS, CDR2 YFSETQ, per germline. J was trimmed by 0 bases and V by 0 bases; bases with no gene match: 12. There are 20 residues in the CDR3. The CDR3 reads CASSLAVLAGAPSSYNEQFF. CDR3 DNA: TGCGCCAGCAGCTTGGCCGTCCTAGCGGGAGCACCCAGCTCCTACAATGAGCAGTTCTTC.

This clone was detected a few times. The chain links TRBV28 to TRBJ1-2, with a possible D match to TRBD1 (6 bases). Between the trimmed V and J ends, which lost 6 bases and 4 bases, there was a span of 15 bases. The germline gives CDR1 MDHEN, CDR2 SYDVKM. This CDR3 comprises 14 residues. The CDR3 loop reads CASSPAGQTYGYTF. DNA of the CDR3: TGTGCCAGCAGCCCCGCTGGACAGACCTATGGCTACACCTTC.

The chain has TRBV2 and TRBJ1-1; D gene unclear. CDR1 and CDR2 (germline): SNHLY, FYNNEI. The CDR3 totals 14 residues. V was pared by 7 bases and J by 6 bases, with 18 bases between. CDR3 bases: TGTGCCAGCAACCGGCTCGAGGCTGGCCCTGAAGCTTTCTTT. Translated, it gives CASNRLEAGPEAFF.